Below, 17 T cell receptor beta chains from the same sample are listed, as sequenced in a study of post-analysis software for immune sequencing data. Their antigen targets remain unknown. cDNA libraries for TCR beta contained unique molecular identifiers. TCRdb itself ran the PCR reads through MiXCR, one entry per CDR3 protein. The table shows some 260,000 distinct CDR3 sequences, with 36% occurring only once. Study outcomes and limitations: Higher frequency in patients than in controls was seen for about five TRBV segments, with TRBV5-6, TRBV5-1 and TRBV20-1 among them.

Sequencing was performed on blood. These receptors were obtained from a girl aged 5-17 years with multiple sclerosis.

The chain combines TRBV12-3 or TRBV12-4 with TRBJ2-5, with a tentative D call TRBD2 (6 bases). V was pared by 3 bases and J by 5 bases, with 16 bases between. The CDR3 is 15 amino acids. The CDR3 region is CASSFSTGAGETQYF. The CDR3 nucleotides read TGTGCCAGCAGTTTTTCGACTGGCGCGGGGGAGACCCAGTACTTC.

The V and J genes are TRBV7-2 and TRBJ2-7, with D maybe TRBD2 (5 bases). The V end was cut by 3 bases, the J end by 1 base, with 13 bases between. The CDR3 sequence is 15 residues long. Germline lookup yields CDR1 SGHTA and CDR2 FQGNSA. CDR3 DNA sequence: TGTGCCAGCAGCTTCCAAGACTATGGATCCTACGAGCAGTACTTC. Amino acids: CASSFQDYGSYEQYF.

This clonotype was recorded at least ten times. The J gene is TRBJ2-3, the V gene TRBV20-1; no firm D call. The germline CDR1 and CDR2 sequences are DFQATT and SNEGSKA (reference sequence). The CDR3 runs 13 residues. The V end lost 4 bases, the J end lost 1 base, and 9 bases lay between the germline ends. CDR3 coding DNA: TGCAGTGCTACCAGCAGTGGCACAGATACGCAGTATTTT. Translation: CSATSSGTDTQYF.

Concerning this clonotype itself: This may stem from a read error, because a much larger clone lies one nucleotide away. V and J are TRBV11-2 and TRBJ2-1, with a tentative D call TRBD2 (5 bases). This CDR3 has 16 residues. Germline CDR1 is SGHAT and CDR2 is FQNNGV. CDR3 region: CANSRGKGAAGDEQFF. The DNA of the CDR3 is TGTGCCAACAGCCGCGGAAAGGGAGCGGCCGGGGATGAGCAGTTCTTC. Drawing the rest from reference TRBV11-2 and TRBJ2-1, the complete variable domain is EAGVAQSPRYKIIEKRQSVAFWCNPISGHATLYWYQQILGQGPKLLIQFQNNGVVDDSQLPKDRFSAERLKGVDSTLKIQPAKLEDSAVYLCANSRGKGAAGDEQFFGPGTRLTVL.

This chain uses TRBV3-1 with TRBJ2-7; no clear D. The CDR3 sequence is 15 residues long. Germline values: CDR1 LGHDT, CDR2 YNNKEL (reference sequence). V lost 1 base to trimming and J lost 3 bases, with 13 bases between them. The DNA of the CDR3 is TGTGCCAGCAGCCAAGGGCTCGACGGCCACTACGAGCAGTACTTC. Amino acid sequence: CASSQGLDGHYEQYF.

The CDR3 DNA sequence: TGTGCCATCAGTGAAAAGACAGGGGTCGCCTACGAGCAGTACTTC. Translating gives CAISEKTGVAYEQYF. The chain couples TRBV10-3 to TRBJ2-7; TRBD1 aligns across 8 bases. The germline gives CDR1 ENHRY, CDR2 SYGVKD. The V segment lost 3 bases and the J segment 2 bases; nucleotides outside the gene matches: 6. The CDR3 totals 15 residues.

This clonotype was counted at least ten times. V is TRBV20-1 and J is TRBJ2-3; 7 bases fit TRBD2. V shed 3 bases and J 5 bases; nucleotides not matched to a gene: 8. CDR1 and CDR2 (germline): DFQATT, SNEGSKA (reference sequence). This CDR3 has 14 residues. The CDR3 DNA reads TGCAGTGCTAGCTTCGGACTAGGCGTAGATACGCAGTATTTT. Translating gives CSASFGLGVDTQYF.

V and J are TRBV20-1 and TRBJ1-5; D might be TRBD1 (6 bases). Per the germline V gene, CDR1 is DFQATT and CDR2 is SNEGSKA (reference sequence). CDR3 size: 16 residues. V was clipped by 5 bases and J by 0 bases, with 17 bases between them. For the CDR3, the DNA is TGCAGTGCTCGATCAGGGGCCTCCTATAGCAATCAGCCCCAGCATTTT. It yields the protein CSARSGASYSNQPQHF.

About this clonotype itself: One base away lies a much larger clone, so this may be a sequencing read error. The CDR3 region is CASSWDSERQYF. The CDR3, as DNA: TGTGCCAGCAGTTGGGACAGCGAGCGGCAGTACTTC. This chain uses TRBV6-6 with TRBJ2-7; 7 bases map to TRBD1. CDR3 length: 12 residues. J lost 9 bases, V lost 4 bases, and 6 bases had no gene match. Germline assignment: CDR1 MNHNY and CDR2 SVGAGI (reference sequence).

This clonotype was detected a few times. A read error may be the cause here, since a much bigger clone is one base away. This sequence joins TRBV7-2 and TRBJ2-5; TRBD2 matches 11 bases. CDR1 is SGHTA and CDR2 is FQGNSA in the germline V gene. The CDR3 consists of 15 residues. The ends lost 5 bases at V and 6 bases at J; junction bases unmatched: 8. The DNA for the CDR3 is TGTGCCAGCAGCACCAGACTAGCGGGAATGAAGACCCAGTACTTC. Its protein is CASSTRLAGMKTQYF.

This clonotype has more than one count but fewer than ten. The chain combines TRBV20-1 with TRBJ2-7, with D perhaps matching TRBD1 (6 bases). V was pared by 0 bases and J by 7 bases, with 10 bases between. The CDR3 contains 12 residues. Germline CDR1 DFQATT, CDR2 SNEGSKA (reference sequence). CDR3 amino acids: CSARDGDNEQYF. CDR3 in DNA: TGCAGTGCTAGAGATGGGGACAATGAGCAGTACTTC.

The rearrangement uses TRBV6-2 or TRBV6-3 and TRBJ1-5; a possible D gene is TRBD1 (5 bases). The CDR3 sequence is 14 residues long. CDR1 and CDR2 from the germline V gene are MNHEY and SVGEGT. The V end lost 6 bases, the J end lost 5 bases, and 14 bases lay between the germline ends. The CDR3 region is CASRPDSRYQPQHF. CDR3 DNA sequence: TGTGCCAGCAGACCTGACAGTAGGTATCAGCCCCAGCATTTT.

Regarding this clonotype: One junction end does not reproduce the germline sequence, and a read error may be involved. CDR3 amino acids: CACSLGRTGASNQPQHF. CDR3 DNA: TGTGCCTGCAGCTTAGGGAGGACAGGGGCCAGCAATCAGCCCCAGCATTTT. The chain employs TRBV7-2 and TRBJ1-5; the match to TRBD1 covers 9 bases. This CDR3 has 17 amino acids. The germline V gene encodes CDR1 SGHTA and CDR2 FQGNSA.

The rearrangement uses TRBV11-2 and TRBJ2-3; D perhaps matches TRBD2 (6 bases). Germline V gene data show CDR1 as SGHAT and CDR2 as FQNNGV. The CDR3 contains 17 residues. V lost 3 bases and J lost 1, with 17 bases in between. The CDR3 loop reads CASSFRPGGVRTDTQYF. CDR3 bases: TGTGCCAGCAGCTTCCGCCCGGGCGGGGTCCGCACAGATACGCAGTATTTT.

DNA for the CDR3: TGTGCCAGCAGTGAAGGGAGCAGGGTAATCTACGAGCAGTACTTC. Its translation: CASSEGSRVIYEQYF. V and J are TRBV6-1 and TRBJ2-7, with TRBD1 as a possible D gene (5 bases). Trimming pared 1 base from V and 3 bases from J, leaving 13 bases between. Germline values: CDR1 MNHNS, CDR2 SASEGT. The CDR3 is made up of 15 amino acids.

This clonotype has ten or more counts. The V gene is TRBV27, the J gene TRBJ2-1; 9 nucleotides match TRBD2. After removal of 1 base from V and 1 base from J, the junction contained 17 bases not matched to a gene. This CDR3 is built from 21 residues. Looked up from germline, CDR1 is MNHEY and CDR2 is SMNVEV (reference sequence). In DNA form, the CDR3 reads TGTGCCAGCAGTTTATTAGCGGTGGGGCTAGCGGGGTATACGTCCTACAATGAGCAGTTCTTC. This translates into CASSLLAVGLAGYTSYNEQFF.

In regard to this clonotype: A clone one base away is much larger, so this may be a read error. The V and J genes are TRBV25-1 and TRBJ2-1; tentatively, D is TRBD1 (6 bases). CDR3 length: 14 residues. Germline V lookup: CDR1 MGHDK, CDR2 SYGVNS. V dropped 11 bases and J dropped 7 bases, with 21 bases sitting between them. The CDR3, as DNA: TGTGCCTGTGCCGGAACAGGGTCGATGAATGAGCAGTTCTTC. Translating gives CACAGTGSMNEQFF.